Listed below are T cell receptor beta chains from one sample, sequenced in a study of T cell responses to AZD1222 COVID-19 vaccine. TCRdb's copy holds only in-frame clones and misses some; the assay was immunoSEQ multiplex PCR. The data hold about 93,000 clones, with 89% observed a single time. This specimen consisted of peripheral blood, obtained on day 0 of MenACWY control vaccination. The receptors derive from an adult in good health. Each CDR3 is given with its conserved first and last residue. The order of the fields is CDR3 length, J gene, clone size, V gene, D gene, CDR3 protein, CDR3 DNA. D genes are given only for firm matches. Not every row has a clone size; where given, it reads once, few, many or a size class.

13,TRBJ1-1,-,TRBV4-3,-,CASRVDTNTEAFF,TGCGCCAGCAGGGTCGACACGAACACTGAAGCTTTCTTT
14,TRBJ2-2,-,TRBV2,-,CASSVGVGTGELFF,TGTGCCAGCAGTGTGGGAGTGGGAACCGGGGAGCTGTTTTTT
15,TRBJ1-5,-,TRBV19,-,CASSIAGFSNQPQHF,TGTGCCAGTAGTATTGCGGGTTTTAGCAATCAGCCCCAGCATTTT
15,TRBJ1-1,-,TRBV6-5,-,CASSYGGAENTEAFF,TGTGCCAGCAGTTACGGGGGGGCGGAAAACACTGAAGCTTTCTTT
15,TRBJ1-2,-,TRBV5-4,TRBD1,CASRRGTGANYGYTF,TGTGCCAGCAGACGGGGGACAGGGGCTAACTATGGCTACACCTTC
17,TRBJ2-3,medium-sized,TRBV5-4,-,CASSRAYMTDGTDTQYF,TGTGCCAGCAGCAGGGCCTACATGACTGATGGCACAGATACGCAGTATTTT
12,TRBJ2-1,-,TRBV6-5,-,CASSYSRDEQFF,TGTGCCAGCAGTTACTCGAGGGATGAGCAGTTCTTC
15,TRBJ2-1,once,TRBV27,TRBD1,CASRSGTGSYNEQFF,TGTGCCAGCCGCTCCGGGACAGGGTCCTACAATGAGCAGTTCTTC
15,TRBJ2-5,once,TRBV19,TRBD2,CASSLAGGPGETQYF,TGTGCCAGTAGCCTAGCGGGGGGGCCGGGAGAGACCCAGTACTTC
16,TRBJ1-2,-,TRBV5-1,TRBD1,CASSPGQGHLNYGYTF,TGCGCCAGCAGCCCGGGACAGGGACACTTGAACTATGGCTACACCTTC
14,TRBJ1-1,-,TRBV28,TRBD1,CASSTGDTNTEAFF,TGTGCCAGCAGTACAGGGGACACGAACACTGAAGCTTTCTTT
14,TRBJ2-3,-,TRBV7-2,-,CASSLVLGTDTQYF,TGTGCCAGCAGCTTAGTCCTAGGCACAGATACGCAGTATTTT
15,TRBJ1-4,-,TRBV9,-,CASSPGTLSNEKLFF,TGTGCCAGCAGCCCGGGGACACTTAGTAATGAAAAACTGTTTTTT
17,TRBJ1-3,-,TRBV9,-,CASSPYGDRSSGNTIYF,TGTGCCAGCAGCCCATACGGGGACCGTAGCTCTGGAAACACCATATATTTT
15,TRBJ2-5,-,TRBV9,-,CASSVGTQLRETQYF,TGTGCCAGCAGCGTCGGGACTCAACTACGGGAGACCCAGTACTTC
15,TRBJ2-1,-,TRBV7-3,-,CASSSTGSDGNEQFF,TGTGCCAGCAGCTCAACAGGCTCCGACGGCAATGAGCAGTTCTTC
17,TRBJ2-4,-,TRBV7-2,-,CASSLVPYSDTENIQYF,TGTGCCAGCAGCTTAGTTCCCTATTCGGACACAGAAAACATTCAGTACTTC
16,TRBJ2-3,-,TRBV6-2/TRBV6-3,TRBD2,CASSYSSGGPGNTQYF,TGTGCCAGCAGTTACTCAAGCGGGGGGCCGGGGAATACGCAGTATTTT
16,TRBJ2-4,-,TRBV2,TRBD1,CASSSDRGEAKNIQYF,TGTGCCAGCAGTTCCGACAGGGGGGAGGCCAAAAACATTCAGTACTTC
17,TRBJ2-5,once,TRBV20-1,-,CSASTYSGIPPQETQYF,TGCAGTGCTAGTACTTACTCCGGGATCCCCCCACAAGAGACCCAGTACTTC
12,TRBJ1-1,-,TRBV5-4,-,CASSLADTEAFF,TGTGCCAGCAGCTTGGCGGACACTGAAGCTTTCTTT
15,TRBJ1-5,once,TRBV11-2,TRBD1,CASSLSGGINQPQHF,TGTGCCAGCAGCTTATCAGGGGGTATCAATCAGCCCCAGCATTTT
13,TRBJ2-6,-,TRBV7-8,-,CASRTPGANVLTF,TGTGCCAGCAGGACCCCTGGGGCCAACGTCCTGACTTTC
15,TRBJ1-1,-,TRBV12-5,-,CASGPGLGVGTEAFF,TGTGCTAGTGGTCCCGGGTTAGGGGTTGGCACTGAAGCTTTCTTT
16,TRBJ2-1,-,TRBV27,TRBD2,CASSLSGGSSYNEQFF,TGTGCCAGCAGTTTAAGCGGGGGGTCCTCCTACAATGAGCAGTTCTTC
14,TRBJ2-7,few,TRBV4-3,-,CASSQDPGNYEQYF,TGCGCCAGCAGCCAAGACCCAGGGAACTACGAGCAGTACTTC
18,TRBJ2-2,few,TRBV14,TRBD2,CASSRGLAGALISGELFF,TGTGCCAGCAGCCGGGGACTAGCGGGGGCCCTCATTTCCGGGGAGCTGTTTTTT
13,TRBJ1-2,-,TRBV29-1,-,CSIGQGSFYGYTF,TGCAGCATAGGGCAGGGGTCTTTCTATGGCTACACCTTC
14,TRBJ1-2,-,TRBV18,-,CASSPVVRDYGYTF,TGTGCCAGCTCACCGGTGGTGAGAGACTATGGCTACACCTTC
16,TRBJ1-1,-,TRBV7-6,-,CASSPERVGRNTEAFF,TGTGCCAGCAGCCCAGAGAGGGTTGGCCGGAACACTGAAGCTTTCTTT
10,TRBJ2-3,-,TRBV30,-,CAWGTDTQYF,TGTGCCTGGGGCACAGATACGCAGTATTTT
13,TRBJ1-5,-,TRBV30,-,CAWARDGNQPQHF,TGTGCCTGGGCTAGGGACGGTAATCAGCCCCAGCATTTT
16,TRBJ1-2,-,TRBV6-5,-,CASSYLSRNPSDGYTF,TGTGCCAGCAGTTACCTAAGCCGGAATCCATCGGATGGCTACACCTTC
17,TRBJ1-2,-,TRBV19,-,CASSIPWTTGWHYGYTF,TGTGCCAGTAGTATTCCCTGGACGACAGGCTGGCACTATGGCTACACCTTC
17,TRBJ2-1,-,TRBV30,TRBD2,CAWRTLSGALSYNEQFF,TGTGCCTGGAGAACTCTAAGCGGGGCGTTATCCTACAATGAGCAGTTCTTC
15,TRBJ2-2,-,TRBV9,-,CASSVDGGGGGELFF,TGTGCCAGCAGCGTAGACGGAGGTGGTGGCGGGGAGCTGTTTTTT
14,TRBJ2-5,-,TRBV11-2,TRBD2,CASSFLAGEETQYF,TGTGCCAGCAGTTTCCTAGCGGGGGAAGAGACCCAGTACTTC
13,TRBJ1-1,-,TRBV5-4,-,CASTTTENTEAFF,TGTGCCAGCACCACGACAGAGAACACTGAAGCTTTCTTT
14,TRBJ2-4,-,TRBV5-1,TRBD1,CASSLGQDRVGMYF,TGCGCCAGCAGCTTGGGCCAAGACAGGGTCGGGATGTACTTC
13,TRBJ1-1,once,TRBV21-1,-,CASSKVGNTEAFF,TGTGCCAGCAGCAAAGTTGGGAACACTGAAGCTTTCTTT
15,TRBJ1-2,-,TRBV7-2,TRBD1,CASSLTRGRGYGYTF,TGTGCCAGCAGCTTAACCAGGGGGCGGGGGTATGGCTACACCTTC
17,TRBJ2-2,once,TRBV5-6,TRBD1,CASSQAPGQGNTGELFF,TGTGCCAGCAGTCAGGCCCCGGGACAGGGGAACACCGGGGAGCTGTTTTTT
15,TRBJ1-6,-,TRBV7-2,-,CASSLQGIGNSPLHF,TGTGCCAGCAGCTTGCAGGGGATCGGTAATTCACCCCTCCACTTT
13,TRBJ1-4,once,TRBV29-1,TRBD1,CSAMGQGNEKLFF,TGCAGCGCTATGGGACAGGGTAATGAAAAACTGTTTTTT
15,TRBJ2-2,-,TRBV7-3,-,CASSPPRIHTGELFF,TGTGCCAGCAGCCCTCCTCGGATCCACACCGGGGAGCTGTTTTTT
16,TRBJ1-3,-,TRBV7-9,-,CASSLVLATPGNTIYF,TGTGCCAGCAGCTTAGTTCTTGCCACCCCGGGAAACACCATATATTTT
14,TRBJ1-2,few,TRBV6-5,-,CASSRTGPLYGYTF,TGTGCCAGCAGTCGAACGGGACCACTCTATGGCTACACCTTC
14,TRBJ2-7,-,TRBV9,-,CASSVGRGVGEQYF,TGTGCCAGCAGCGTAGGGAGGGGAGTCGGCGAGCAGTACTTC
18,TRBJ2-3,-,TRBV4-3,-,CASSQEPPGGEYTDTQYF,TGCGCCAGCAGCCAAGAGCCACCGGGCGGGGAATACACAGATACGCAGTATTTT
12,TRBJ1-1,-,TRBV18,-,CASSSLSTEAFF,TGTGCCAGCTCATCCCTCTCGACTGAAGCTTTCTTT